This T cell receptor (beta chain) was found in a study of cytomegalovirus exposure and HLA in healthy donors. This PCR relied on a set of 60 Vbeta primers and 13 Jbeta primers. Sequenced by immunoSEQ multiplex PCR; TCRdb stores in-frame clones only, minus some. In the table there are approximately 120,000 clones, about 73% of which are singletons. J gave up 4 bases and V 0 bases, and 13 bases lay outside the gene matches. CDR1 is SGHAT, CDR2 FQNNGV, per germline. There are 19 residues in the CDR3. The chain is built from TRBV11-2 and TRBJ2-5, with 11 bases that match TRBD2. This clonotype was obtained from a woman in her forties or fifties in good health and CMV-seropositive. Sequenced material: PBMCs. For the CDR3, the DNA is TGTGCCAGCAGCTTAGATGGGCGTCTAGCGGGGGGCCCTCCAGAGACCCAGTACTTC. Translated: CASSLDGRLAGGPPETQYF.